What follows are 10 T cell receptor beta chains derived from one specimen sequenced in a study of cytomegalovirus exposure and HLA in healthy donors. The method was immunoSEQ multiplex PCR; TCRdb's version includes in-frame clones alone and lacks a portion of them. The data hold tens of thousands of clones, with roughly nine tenths observed a single time. Specimen: PBMCs. These receptors originate from a man between 18 and 35 years old in good health and CMV-seronegative.

The chain employs TRBV9 and TRBJ2-5; TRBD2 is a possible D gene (5 bases). CDR1 is SGDLS and CDR2 is YYNGEE in the germline V gene. This CDR3 spans 15 amino acids. V lost 0 bases and J 5 bases, leaving 14 bases between the germline ends. CDR3 in DNA: TGTGCCAGCAGCGTAGGCAGCTTAACGGGGGAGACCCAGTACTTC. It specifies CASSVGSLTGETQYF.

This clone appeared once. This rearrangement joins TRBV19 to TRBJ2-3, with a weak D call TRBD2 (6 bases). The CDR3 spans 15 residues. Germline CDR1 LNHDA, CDR2 SQIVND (reference sequence). Trimming removed 6 bases from V and 4 bases from J, with 17 bases in between. CDR3 sequence (DNA): TGTGCCAGTAGCCACCGGGACTCTAAACCAGATACGCAGTATTTT. Translating it yields CASSHRDSKPDTQYF.

This sequence joins TRBV7-8 and TRBJ2-7; 11 nucleotides line up with TRBD2. V shed 1 base, J shed 3 bases, and the junction held 2 bases outside the gene matches. The CDR3 contains 15 residues. CDR1 is SGHVS, CDR2 FQNEAQ, per germline. CDR3 DNA sequence: TGTGCCAGCAGCTTAGGACTAGCGGGAATCTACGAGCAGTACTTC. Its protein product is CASSLGLAGIYEQYF.

The chain uses TRBV27 and TRBJ2-1, with 8 bases matching TRBD2. Trimming removed 3 bases from V and 7 bases from J; junction bases left unmatched: 8. This CDR3 region has 15 residues. CDR1 and CDR2 from the germline V gene are MNHEY and SMNVEV (reference sequence). The CDR3 nucleotides are TGTGCCAGCAGTTTCGTGATAGCGGGGTATAATGAGCAGTTCTTC. Amino acid sequence: CASSFVIAGYNEQFF.

The chain combines TRBV19 with TRBJ2-7, with TRBD1 matching 7 bases. Germline V CDR1 and CDR2: LNHDA, SQIVND (reference sequence). Germline trimming cut 4 bases from V and 3 bases from J; bases unmatched to any gene: 12. The CDR3 runs 16 residues. CDR3 bases: TGTGCCAGTAGTACGGGGACAGCTGAATTGGGCTACGAGCAGTACTTC. Translation gives CASSTGTAELGYEQYF. The full variable domain, rest sourced from reference TRBV19 and TRBJ2-7, is DGGITQSPKYLFRKEGQNVTLSCEQNLNHDAMYWYRQDPGQGLRLIYYSQIVNDFQKGDIAEGYSVSREKKESFPLTVTSAQKNPTAFYLCASSTGTAELGYEQYFGPGTRLTVT.

This clone occurred once. The rearrangement uses TRBV28 and TRBJ2-5, with D possibly being TRBD1 (8 bases). In germline, CDR1 is MDHEN, CDR2 SYDVKM. The CDR3 has 15 residues. The V end lost 5 bases, the J end lost 4 bases, and 17 bases lay between the germline ends. CDR3 sequence reads: CASSVPTGGAETQYF. CDR3 bases: TGTGCCAGCAGTGTCCCTACAGGGGGGGCAGAGACCCAGTACTTC.

DNA of the CDR3: TGTGCCAGCAGCCCCTCCCTAGCGGGAGTTGGCGAGACCCAGTACTTC. The encoded protein is CASSPSLAGVGETQYF. The chain carries TRBV11-1 and TRBJ2-5, with 10 positions matching TRBD2. V dropped 5 bases and J dropped 5; count of bases not matched to a gene: 11. The CDR3 is made up of 16 amino acids. Germline V gives CDR1 SGHAT, CDR2 FQDESV (reference sequence).

The rearrangement uses TRBV5-4 and TRBJ1-1; no reliable D call. The V end was cut by 3 bases, the J end by 10 bases, with 13 bases between. The CDR3 spans 12 residues. The germline CDR1 and CDR2 sequences are SGHNT and YYREEE (reference sequence). The CDR3 here is CASSSYPQAAFF. CDR3 nucleotide sequence: TGTGCCAGCAGCTCCTATCCGCAGGCAGCTTTCTTT.

The chain has TRBV19 and TRBJ1-4; perhaps TRBD1 as D (6 bases). Germline values: CDR1 LNHDA, CDR2 SQIVND (reference sequence). The CDR3 spans 14 residues. V lost 4 bases to trimming and J lost 9 bases, with 15 bases between them. The CDR3 is CASSTKRDIKKLFF. CDR3 bases: TGTGCCAGTAGTACCAAACGGGACATCAAAAAACTGTTTTTT.

The rearrangement joins TRBV28 to TRBJ2-7; possible D gene TRBD2, 6 bases. Germline CDR1 MDHEN, CDR2 SYDVKM. V lost 7 bases, J lost 5 bases, and 15 bases lay in between. The CDR3 runs to 13 residues. The CDR3 sequence is CASIPEGRNEQYF. CDR3 bases: TGTGCCAGCATTCCGGAGGGGAGGAACGAGCAGTACTTC.